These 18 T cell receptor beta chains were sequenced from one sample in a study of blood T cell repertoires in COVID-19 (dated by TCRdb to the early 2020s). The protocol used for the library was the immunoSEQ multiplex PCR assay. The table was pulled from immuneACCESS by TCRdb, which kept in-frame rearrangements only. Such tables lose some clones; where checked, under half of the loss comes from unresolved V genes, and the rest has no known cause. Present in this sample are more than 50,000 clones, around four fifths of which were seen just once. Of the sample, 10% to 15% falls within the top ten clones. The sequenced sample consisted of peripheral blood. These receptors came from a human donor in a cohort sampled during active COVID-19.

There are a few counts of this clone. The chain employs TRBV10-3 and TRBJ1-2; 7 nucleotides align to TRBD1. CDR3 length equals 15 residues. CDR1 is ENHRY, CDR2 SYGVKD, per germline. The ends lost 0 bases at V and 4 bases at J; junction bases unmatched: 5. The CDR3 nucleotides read TGTGCCATCAGTGAGTCAATAGGGGGCCTCTATGGCTACACCTTC. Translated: CAISESIGGLYGYTF.

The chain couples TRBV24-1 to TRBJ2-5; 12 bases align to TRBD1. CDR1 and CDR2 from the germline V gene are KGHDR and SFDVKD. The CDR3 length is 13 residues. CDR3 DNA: TGTGGCGCCCGGGACAGGGGGCGAGAGACCCAGTACTTC. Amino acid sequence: CGARDRGRETQYF.

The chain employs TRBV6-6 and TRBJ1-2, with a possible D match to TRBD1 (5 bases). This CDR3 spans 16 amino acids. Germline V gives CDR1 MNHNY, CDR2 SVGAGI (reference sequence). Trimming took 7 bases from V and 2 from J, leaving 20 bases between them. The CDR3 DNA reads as TGTGCCAGCACCCCGGCAGGACAAAGGTTGAACTATGGCTACACCTTC. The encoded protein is CASTPAGQRLNYGYTF.

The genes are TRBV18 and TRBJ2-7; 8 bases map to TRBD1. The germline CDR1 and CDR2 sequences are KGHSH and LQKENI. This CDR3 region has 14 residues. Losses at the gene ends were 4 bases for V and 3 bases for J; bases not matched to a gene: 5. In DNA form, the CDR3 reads TGTGCCAGCTCACTACAGGGGGGAAGCTACGAGCAGTACTTC. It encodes CASSLQGGSYEQYF.

The DNA of the CDR3 is TGTGCCAGCACCTCTATAACAGATCCTAACACCGGGGAGCTGTTTTTT. It is translated as CASTSITDPNTGELFF. The chain links TRBV28 to TRBJ2-2; D gene ambiguous. The CDR3 runs to 16 residues. V shed 7 bases and J shed 2 bases, with 17 bases lying between them. In germline, CDR1 is MDHEN, CDR2 SYDVKM.

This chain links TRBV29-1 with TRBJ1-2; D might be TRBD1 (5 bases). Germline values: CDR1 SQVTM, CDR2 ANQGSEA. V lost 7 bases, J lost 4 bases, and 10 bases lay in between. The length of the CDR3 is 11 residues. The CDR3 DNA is TGCAGCGCTGACGACAGCTATGGCTACACCTTC. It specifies CSADDSYGYTF. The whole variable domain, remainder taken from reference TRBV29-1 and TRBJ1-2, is SAVISQKPSRDICQRGTSLTIQCQVDSQVTMMFWYRQQPGQSLTLIATANQGSEATYESGFVIDKFPISRPNLTFSTLTVSNMSPEDSSIYLCSADDSYGYTFGSGTRLTVV.

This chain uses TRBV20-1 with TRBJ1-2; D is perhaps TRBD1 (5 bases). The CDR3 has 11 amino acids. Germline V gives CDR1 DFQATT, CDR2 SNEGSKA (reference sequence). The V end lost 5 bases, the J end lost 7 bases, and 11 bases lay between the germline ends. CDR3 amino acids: CSAFRVFGYTF. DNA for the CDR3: TGCAGTGCTTTCAGGGTTTTTGGCTACACCTTC.

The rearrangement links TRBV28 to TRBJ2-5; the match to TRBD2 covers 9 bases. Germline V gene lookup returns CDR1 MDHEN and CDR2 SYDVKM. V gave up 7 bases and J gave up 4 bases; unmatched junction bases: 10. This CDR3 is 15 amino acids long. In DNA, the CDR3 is TGTGCCAGCATATTGCGGGGGGGCCCGCCAGAGACCCAGTACTTC. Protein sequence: CASILRGGPPETQYF.

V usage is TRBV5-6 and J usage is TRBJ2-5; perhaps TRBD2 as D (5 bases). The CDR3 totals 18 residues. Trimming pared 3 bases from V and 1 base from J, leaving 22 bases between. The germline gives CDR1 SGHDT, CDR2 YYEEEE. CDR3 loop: CASSSIRDIPAFQETQYF. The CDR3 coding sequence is TGTGCCAGCAGCTCCATTCGGGATATCCCAGCCTTCCAAGAGACCCAGTACTTC. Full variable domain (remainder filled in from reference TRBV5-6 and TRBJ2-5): DAGVTQSPTHLIKTRGQQVTLRCSPKSGHDTVSWYQQALGQGPQFIFQYYEEEERQRGNFPDRFSGHQFPNYSSELNVNALLLGDSALYLCASSSIRDIPAFQETQYFGPGTRLLVL.

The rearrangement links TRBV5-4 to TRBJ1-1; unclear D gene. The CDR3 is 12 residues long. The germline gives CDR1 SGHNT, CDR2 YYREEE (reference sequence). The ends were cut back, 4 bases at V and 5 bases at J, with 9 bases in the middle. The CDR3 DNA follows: TGTGCCAGCAGCACTGGTTGGACTGAAGCTTTCTTT. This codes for CASSTGWTEAFF.

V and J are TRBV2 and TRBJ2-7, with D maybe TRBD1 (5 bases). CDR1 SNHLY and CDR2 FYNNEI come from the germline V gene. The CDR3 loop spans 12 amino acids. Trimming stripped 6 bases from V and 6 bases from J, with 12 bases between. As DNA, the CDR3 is TGTGCCAGCAGAACAGGAGTTGGCGAGCAGTACTTC. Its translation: CASRTGVGEQYF.

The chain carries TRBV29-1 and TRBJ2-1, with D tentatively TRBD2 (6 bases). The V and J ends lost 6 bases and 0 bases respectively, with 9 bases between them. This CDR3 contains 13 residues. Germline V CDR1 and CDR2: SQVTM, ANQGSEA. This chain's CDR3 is CSVRESSYNEQFF. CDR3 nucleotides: TGCAGCGTCCGGGAGAGCTCCTACAATGAGCAGTTCTTC.

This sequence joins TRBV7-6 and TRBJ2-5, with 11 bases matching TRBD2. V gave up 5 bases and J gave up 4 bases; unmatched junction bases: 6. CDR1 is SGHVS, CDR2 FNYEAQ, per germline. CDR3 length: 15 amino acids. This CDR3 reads CASSLGLADGETQYF. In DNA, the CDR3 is TGTGCCAGCAGCCTGGGACTAGCGGACGGAGAGACCCAGTACTTC.

CDR3 loop: CASRENSGGYEQFF. The CDR3 DNA sequence: TGCGCCAGCAGAGAGAATAGCGGGGGGTATGAGCAGTTCTTC. The chain links TRBV5-1 to TRBJ2-1, with 10 bases aligning to TRBD2. The V gene end was trimmed by 5 bases and the J gene end by 8 bases; junction bases not matched to a gene: 7. The CDR3 covers 14 residues. CDR1 and CDR2 (germline): SGHRS, YFSETQ.

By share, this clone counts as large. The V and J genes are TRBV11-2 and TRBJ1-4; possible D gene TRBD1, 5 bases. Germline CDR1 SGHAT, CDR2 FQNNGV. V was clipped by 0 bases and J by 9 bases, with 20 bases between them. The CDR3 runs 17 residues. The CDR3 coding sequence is TGTGCCAGCAGCTTAGATCTTGGCGGGGGGGTTTTGCAAAAACTGTTTTTT. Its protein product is CASSLDLGGGVLQKLFF. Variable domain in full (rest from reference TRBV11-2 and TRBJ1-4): EAGVAQSPRYKIIEKRQSVAFWCNPISGHATLYWYQQILGQGPKLLIQFQNNGVVDDSQLPKDRFSAERLKGVDSTLKIQPAKLEDSAVYLCASSLDLGGGVLQKLFFGSGTQLSVL.

CDR3 DNA: TGTGCCAGCAGTCCCGGATGGGTGGAGAGTCAGCCCCAGCATTTT. Translation gives CASSPGWVESQPQHF. This rearrangement joins TRBV7-2 to TRBJ1-5, with unresolved D. The CDR3 has 15 amino acids. V lost 6 bases and J 6 bases, leaving 18 bases between the germline ends. Germline CDR1 is SGHTA and CDR2 is FQGNSA.

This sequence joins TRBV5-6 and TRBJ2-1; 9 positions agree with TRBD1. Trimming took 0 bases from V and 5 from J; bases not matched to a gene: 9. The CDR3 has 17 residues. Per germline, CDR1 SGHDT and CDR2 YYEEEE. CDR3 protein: CASSLVLADRGNNEQFF. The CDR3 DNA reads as TGTGCCAGCAGCTTGGTTCTTGCCGACAGGGGGAACAATGAGCAGTTCTTC.

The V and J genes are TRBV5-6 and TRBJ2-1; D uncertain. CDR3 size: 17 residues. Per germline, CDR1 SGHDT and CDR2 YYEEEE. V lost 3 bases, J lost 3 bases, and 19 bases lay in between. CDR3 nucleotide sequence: TGTGCCAGCAGCTCGTACCAGGCGTTGCCGTTCTACAATGAGCAGTTCTTC. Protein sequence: CASSSYQALPFYNEQFF.